This T cell receptor (beta chain) was identified in a study of beta chain features in type 1 diabetes. For the study at large: There was similarity between patients and healthy donors in age, gender and cell yields. Sorted cell examination encompassed roughly 98,000,000 cells across all samples. Study conclusions and caveats: Across all four CD4+ subsets, people with type 1 diabetes showed modestly shorter TCRB CDR3s. At VDJ recombination sites, type 1 diabetes patients had fewer insertions and more deleted nucleotides.

Germline CDR1 is SGHNT and CDR2 is YYREEE (reference sequence). Unmatched junction bases numbered 3, after V lost 4 bases and J lost 4 bases. The CDR3 is made up of 15 amino acids. As regards this clone: Its antigen remains unknown.

Reverse transcription of all isolated RNA meant that expressed TCRB transcripts were sequenced. Produced via immunoSEQ multiplex PCR; TCRdb's table is partial and in-frame only. This sample carries more than 550,000 clones, over 12% of them seen once, and the ten largest clones take approximately 0.042%. The sample consisted of naive CD4+ T cells from blood. The chain uses TRBV5-4 and TRBJ2-1, with 12 bases identical to TRBD2. The sequence came from a young man with type 1 diabetes. The CDR3 DNA follows: TGTGCCAGCAGCATGACTAGCGGGAGATACAATGAGCAGTTCTTC. Its protein product is CASSMTSGRYNEQFF.